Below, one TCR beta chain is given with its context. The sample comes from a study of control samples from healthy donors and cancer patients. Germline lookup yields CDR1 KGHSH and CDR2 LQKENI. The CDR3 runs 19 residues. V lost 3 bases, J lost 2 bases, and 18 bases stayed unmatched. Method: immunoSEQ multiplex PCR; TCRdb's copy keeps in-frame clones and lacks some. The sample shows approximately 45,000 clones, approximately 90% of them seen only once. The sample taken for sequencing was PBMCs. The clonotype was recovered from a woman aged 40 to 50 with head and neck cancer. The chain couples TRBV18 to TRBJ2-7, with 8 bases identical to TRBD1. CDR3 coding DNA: TGTGCCAGCTCACCGATATTTTCTGGTCAGGGGGCTGTAACCTACGAGCAGTACTTC. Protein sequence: CASSPIFSGQGAVTYEQYF.